This T cell receptor beta chain comes out of a study of blood T cell repertoires in COVID-19. Overall study context: Sources were T cells, B-cell-depleted T cells, or PBMCs; the material itself was cDNA or gDNA.

Sequenced by immunoSEQ multiplex PCR; TCRdb stores in-frame clones only, minus some. In the table there are about 39,000 clones, 65% to 90% of which are singletons. The CDR3 extends over 13 amino acids. CDR1 and CDR2 from the germline V gene are SEHNR and FQNEAQ (reference sequence). Trimming left V 2 bases short and J 11 bases short, with 15 bases between. This sequence originates from a human donor in a cohort sampled during active COVID-19. Material for sequencing was peripheral blood. The chain links TRBV7-9 to TRBJ1-1, with no clear D. CDR3 DNA: TGTGCCAGCAGCTTATTTGGCAGCGTGGAGGCTTTCTTT. Translation: CASSLFGSVEAFF.